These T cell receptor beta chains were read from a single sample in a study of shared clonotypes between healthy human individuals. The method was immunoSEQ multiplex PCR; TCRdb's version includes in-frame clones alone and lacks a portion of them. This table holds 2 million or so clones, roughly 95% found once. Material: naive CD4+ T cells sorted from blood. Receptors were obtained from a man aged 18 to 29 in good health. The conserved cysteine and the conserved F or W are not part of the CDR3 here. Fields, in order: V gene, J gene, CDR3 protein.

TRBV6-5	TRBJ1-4	ASSYSAGVNEKLF
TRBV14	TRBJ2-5	ASSPWTGGKETQY
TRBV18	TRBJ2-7	ASSAGLAETYEQY
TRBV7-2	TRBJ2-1	ASRLSGQNNEQF
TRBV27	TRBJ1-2	ASSWFGGIWGYT
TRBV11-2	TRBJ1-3	ASSLGRSSGNTIY
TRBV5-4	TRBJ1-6	ASSGKSMQGAHSPLH
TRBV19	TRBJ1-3	ASSGERYSGNTIY
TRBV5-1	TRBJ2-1	ASSLVGGTYNEQF
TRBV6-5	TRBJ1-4	ASSYSGSVNEKLF
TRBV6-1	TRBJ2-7	ASERGGSSYEQY
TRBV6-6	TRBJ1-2	ASSAGGYGYT
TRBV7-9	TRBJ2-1	ASSSAGVYNEQF
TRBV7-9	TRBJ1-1	ASSLGQGTEAF
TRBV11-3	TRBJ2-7	ASSVTSGSYEQY
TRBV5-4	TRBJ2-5	ASSVSSMGTQETQY
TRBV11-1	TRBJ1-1	ASSLRYSGTEAF
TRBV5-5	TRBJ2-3	ASSLGGGTDTQY
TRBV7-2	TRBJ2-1	ASSLRGEGQF
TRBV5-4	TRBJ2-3	ASSPKQGATDTQY
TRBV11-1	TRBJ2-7	ASSLGTVPYEQY
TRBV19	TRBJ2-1	ASSIDNSYNEQF
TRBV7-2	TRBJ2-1	ASSRLAGGSYNEQF
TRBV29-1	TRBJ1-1	SVGLTGDTEAF
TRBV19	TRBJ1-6	ASSILGRDGSPLH
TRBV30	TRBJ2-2	AWSPGQGNTGELF
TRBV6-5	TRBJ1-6	ASRSDSYNSPLH
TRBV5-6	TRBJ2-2	ASSLGLADTTNTGELF
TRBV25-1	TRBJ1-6	ASSEARGDNSPLH
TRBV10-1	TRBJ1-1	ASSENAVTEAF
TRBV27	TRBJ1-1	ASNPQGLNTEAF
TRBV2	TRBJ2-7	ASSERRVGEQY
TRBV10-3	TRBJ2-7	AISGGPGLNGYEQY
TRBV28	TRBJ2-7	ASSSRPGQGAPYEQY
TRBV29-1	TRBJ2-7	SVDSGKQY
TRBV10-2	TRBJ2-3	ASSGGGRVGGDTQY